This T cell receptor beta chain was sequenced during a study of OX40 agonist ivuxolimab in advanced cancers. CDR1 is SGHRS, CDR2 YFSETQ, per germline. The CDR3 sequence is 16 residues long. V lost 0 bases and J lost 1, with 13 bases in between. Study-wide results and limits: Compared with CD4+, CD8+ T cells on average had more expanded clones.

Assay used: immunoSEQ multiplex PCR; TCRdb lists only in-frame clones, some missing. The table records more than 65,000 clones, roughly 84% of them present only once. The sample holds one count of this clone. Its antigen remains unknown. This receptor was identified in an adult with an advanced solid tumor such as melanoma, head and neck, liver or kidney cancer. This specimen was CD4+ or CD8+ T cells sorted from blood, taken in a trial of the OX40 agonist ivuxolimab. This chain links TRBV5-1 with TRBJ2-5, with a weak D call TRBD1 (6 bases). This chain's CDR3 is CASSLGVGAAQETQYF. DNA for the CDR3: TGCGCCAGCAGCTTGGGTGTGGGGGCGGCCCAAGAGACCCAGTACTTC. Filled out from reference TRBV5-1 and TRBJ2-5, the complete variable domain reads KAGVTQTPRYLIKTRGQQVTLSCSPISGHRSVSWYQQTPGQGLQFLFEYFSETQRNKGNFPGRFSGRQFSNSRSEMNVSTLELGDSALYLCASSLGVGAAQETQYFGPGTRLLVL.